This T cell receptor (beta chain) appears in the sequencing data of a study of early T cells in non-severe SARS-CoV-2 infection. Germline V lookup: CDR1 SQVTM, CDR2 ANQGSEA. CDR3 size: 12 residues. V lost 4 bases to trimming and J lost 5 bases, with 12 bases between them. TCRdb itself ran the 5' RACE reads through MiXCR, one entry per CDR3 protein. The table has about 97,000 distinct CDR3 sequences, roughly 14% seen once. The sequence was collected from an adult who was a healthcare worker with PCR-confirmed SARS-CoV-2 infection or an uninfected control (not recorded which). The sequencing input was whole blood. This rearrangement joins TRBV29-1 to TRBJ2-7, with D possibly TRBD1 on 6 matching bases. The CDR3 region is CSVAGRGNEQYF. As DNA, the CDR3 is TGCAGCGTTGCCGGCAGGGGAAACGAGCAGTACTTC.